This T cell receptor (beta chain) is from a study of CD8 T cells in ankylosing spondylitis. This clonotype has at least ten counts. The CDR3 length is 16 residues. Germline V gene data show CDR1 as MGHRA and CDR2 as YSYEKL. The ends were cut back, 0 bases at V and 1 base at J, with 10 bases in the middle. Construction of TCR beta libraries was performed using quantitative 5'-RACE with molecular barcodes. Each CDR3 protein gets one entry after TCRdb re-called the 5' RACE reads with MiXCR. Here the sample spans roughly 160,000 distinct CDR3 sequences, under 14% being singletons. J is TRBJ1-5 and V is TRBV4-1; tentatively, D is TRBD1 (5 bases). This clonotype was obtained from a male donor with ankylosing spondylitis or in good health (not recorded which). The sequencing input was blood, either unsorted or a sorted T cell fraction (not recorded which). The CDR3 reads CASSQDSGDSNQPQHF. CDR3 DNA: TGCGCCAGCAGCCAAGATTCTGGGGACAGCAATCAGCCCCAGCATTTT.